Listed below are T cell receptor beta chains from one sample, sequenced in a study of beta chain features in type 1 diabetes. Here immunoSEQ multiplex PCR was the method, and the copy in TCRdb shows in-frame clones only, minus some. The table has 330,000 or so clones, 12% to 15% seen once. The sample comprised central memory CD4+ T cells from blood. The receptors derive from a man younger than 40 in good health. Each CDR3 is given with its conserved first and last residue. A D gene is named only where the DNA matches it firmly. Clone size appears in some rows only: once, few, many, or a class for an expanded clone.

>TRBJ2-5|few|TRBV7-9|NA
TGTGCCAGCAGCTCGACACGCGGGCCAGAGACCCAGTACTTC
CASSSTRGPETQYF
>TRBJ1-2|NA|TRBV18|NA
TGTGCCAGCTCACGGGGCAGGAGAGATGGCTACACCTTC
CASSRGRRDGYTF
>TRBJ2-6|NA|TRBV2|TRBD1
TGTGCCAGTCAGGGGGCTTTTGGGGCCAACGTCCTGACTTTC
CASQGAFGANVLTF
>TRBJ1-5|few|TRBV30|NA
TGTGCCTGGAGTGCGCCACCTCAGCCCCAGCATTTT
CAWSAPPQPQHF
>TRBJ2-1|few|TRBV9|NA
TGTGCCAGCAGCGTAGGGAGGAGCTCCTACAATGAGCAGTTCTTC
CASSVGRSSYNEQFF
>TRBJ2-5|NA|TRBV5-1|NA
TGCGCCAGCAGTCCGGGAAACCGGGTCGAAGAGACCCAGTACTTC
CASSPGNRVEETQYF
>TRBJ2-3|NA|TRBV11-2|NA
TGTGCCAGCAGCTTAGCGGGGGACAGCACAGATACGCAGTATTTT
CASSLAGDSTDTQYF
>TRBJ2-1|many|TRBV5-1|TRBD2
TGCGCCAGCAGCTTGGTTCTAGCGGGCCAGGGTGAGCAGTTCTTC
CASSLVLAGQGEQFF
>TRBJ1-2|NA|TRBV29-1|NA
TGCAGCGTTGTTGACAGAGACTATGGCTACACCTTC
CSVVDRDYGYTF
>TRBJ2-1|NA|TRBV20-1|TRBD2
TGCAGTGCTACCGGGACTAAGTATGAGGTCTTC
CSATGTKYEVF
>TRBJ2-1|few|TRBV5-1|NA
TGTGCCAGCAGCTTGGCCACTAATAGCTGGTTCTTC
CASSLATNSWFF
>TRBJ2-4|few|TRBV5-1|TRBD1
TGCGCCAGCAGCCTCGGGACAGCCGAGACCAAAAACATTCAGTACTTC
CASSLGTAETKNIQYF
>TRBJ2-3|NA|TRBV7-2|TRBD2
TGTGCCAGCAGCGCCCATAGCGGGAGTGGAGCAGATACGCAGTATTTT
CASSAHSGSGADTQYF
>TRBJ2-3|NA|TRBV4-3|NA
TGCGCCAGCAGCCAAGATCGGGGCGCAGATACGCAGTATTTT
CASSQDRGADTQYF
>TRBJ2-3|few|TRBV5-6|NA
TGTGCCAGCAGCTTAAAGGGTATCACAGATACGCAGTATTTT
CASSLKGITDTQYF
>TRBJ1-4|NA|TRBV4-2|TRBD1
TGTGCCAGCAGTCACGGGGACAGGGGGGAGGAAAAACTGTTTTTT
CASSHGDRGEEKLFF
>TRBJ2-6|NA|TRBV11-2|NA
TGTGCCAGCAGCTTTGACGGTGGCTCTGGGGCCAACGTCCTGACTTTC
CASSFDGGSGANVLTF
>TRBJ2-1|NA|TRBV11-1|NA
TGTGCCAGCAGCTTAAGACAGGAGGTTGTGAATGAGCAGTTCTTC
CASSLRQEVVNEQFF
>TRBJ2-2|few|TRBV5-4|TRBD2
TGTGCCAGCAGCTCTCAAACTAGCGGGAGAAACACCGGGGAGCTGTTTTTT
CASSSQTSGRNTGELFF
>TRBJ2-5|NA|TRBV5-1|NA
TGCGCCAGCAGCTTCGGCGGCCGGATAAAAGAGACCCAGTACTTC
CASSFGGRIKETQYF
>TRBJ1-3|few|TRBV7-2|NA
TGTGCCAGCAGCCTGGGGTCTGGAAACACCATATATTTT
CASSLGSGNTIYF
>TRBJ2-5|NA|TRBV6-1|NA
TGTGCCAGCAGTGCAGGAGAAGAGACCCAGTACTTC
CASSAGEETQYF
>TRBJ2-2|few|TRBV30|NA
TGTGCCTGGTCCGGCAGGGGGGAGCTGTTTTTT
CAWSGRGELFF
>TRBJ1-2|few|TRBV18|NA
TGTGCCAGCTCACCACCTTGGGGGGCCGGTGGCTACACCTTC
CASSPPWGAGGYTF
>TRBJ1-2|few|TRBV30|TRBD1
TGTGCCGGGTACAGGGGGTTCAACTATGGCTACACCTTC
CAGYRGFNYGYTF
>TRBJ2-3|NA|TRBV19|TRBD1
TGTGCCAGTAGTATCTTCTTGGGGACAGGGACAGATACGCAGTATTTT
CASSIFLGTGTDTQYF
>TRBJ2-3|few|TRBV19|NA
TGTGCCAGTAGTATCGGATGGGGGTTGAGCACAGATACGCAGTATTTT
CASSIGWGLSTDTQYF
>TRBJ2-1|few|TRBV5-1|TRBD2
TGCGCCAGCAGCTTGGAGGTGGCGGGGGGGCTCAATGAGCAGTTCTTC
CASSLEVAGGLNEQFF
>TRBJ2-7|NA|TRBV7-2|NA
TGTGCCAGCAGCTTAGTCAGCGGGCGGGACTACGAGCAGTACTTC
CASSLVSGRDYEQYF
>TRBJ1-3|few|TRBV11-2|NA
TGTGCCAGCAGCTTCCAGACGGGAAACACCATATATTTT
CASSFQTGNTIYF
>TRBJ2-3|many|TRBV9|TRBD1
TGTGCCAGCAGCGTAGGTTTAGGGGGCAGGGCAGATACGCAGTATTTT
CASSVGLGGRADTQYF
>TRBJ2-1|NA|TRBV10-2|TRBD2
TGCGCCAGCACCCTGGCGGGGGGGCCGGGTAGGCAGTTCTTC
CASTLAGGPGRQFF
>TRBJ2-2|few|TRBV29-1|NA
TGCAGCGCAACGCTGCGGGCGGCGAACACCGGGGAGCTGTTTTTT
CSATLRAANTGELFF
>TRBJ1-2|few|TRBV19|TRBD1
TGTGCCAGTACCCTACAGACAGGGGCTCAAGGCTACACCTTC
CASTLQTGAQGYTF
>TRBJ1-5|few|TRBV5-1|NA
TGCGCCAGCAGCTTGGAAGGGTACAGGAATCAGCCCCAGCATTTT
CASSLEGYRNQPQHF
>TRBJ1-1|few|TRBV14|NA
TGTGCCAGCAGCCAAATGGAGGGGCTGAGGACTGAAGCTTTCTTT
CASSQMEGLRTEAFF
>TRBJ2-2|NA|TRBV6-5|NA
TGTGCCAGCATTCGGGTCCTCGCCGGGGAGCTGTTTTTT
CASIRVLAGELFF
>TRBJ1-3|few|TRBV30|NA
TGTGCCTGGAGTGGTTACTCTGGAAACACCATATATTTT
CAWSGYSGNTIYF
>TRBJ2-2|NA|TRBV14|NA
TGTGCCAGCACCCTGAGCGCGGCAACCGGGGAGCTGTTTTTT
CASTLSAATGELFF
>TRBJ2-1|NA|TRBV6-6|TRBD1
TGTGCCAGCAGAGGGACAGGCTACAATGAGCAGTTCTTC
CASRGTGYNEQFF
>TRBJ2-5|NA|TRBV7-8|NA
TGTGCCAGCAGCTTACGGGGGTGGAGAGAGACCCAGTACTTC
CASSLRGWRETQYF
>TRBJ2-5|few|TRBV7-7|TRBD2
TGTGCCAGCAGCCAGAGCGGGAGTAGTAAGACCCAGTACTTC
CASSQSGSSKTQYF
>TRBJ1-4|few|TRBV18|NA
TGTGCCAGCTCACCATCCAGAGACGCGGGGCTGTTTTTT
CASSPSRDAGLFF
>TRBJ1-2|NA|TRBV30|NA
TGTGCCTACACGACGAGAAACTATGGCTACACCTTC
CAYTTRNYGYTF
>TRBJ2-5|few|TRBV5-1|NA
TGCGCCAGCAGCTCCTGGTCTGGCGAGATACGGACCCAGTACTTC
CASSSWSGEIRTQYF
>TRBJ1-6|many|TRBV7-2|NA
TGTGCCAGCAGCCGGGGCTCGCGGGCCGCCTATAATTCACCCCTCCACTTT
CASSRGSRAAYNSPLHF
>TRBJ1-6|NA|TRBV18|NA
TGTGCCAGCTCACCGTATCAGGGGAGCGGGAATTCACCCCTCCACTTT
CASSPYQGSGNSPLHF
>TRBJ2-5|few|TRBV7-9|TRBD1
TGTGCCAGCAGCTTAGAAGGGACAGGCAGCATTGAGACCCAGTACTTC
CASSLEGTGSIETQYF
>TRBJ2-1|few|TRBV5-4|NA
TGTGCCAGCAGCTTGCCTCATAGTGGGGCCTACAATGAGCAGTTCTTC
CASSLPHSGAYNEQFF
>TRBJ1-3|many|TRBV4-2|NA
TGTGCCAGCAGCCAAGATGAACGGTCTGGAAACACCATATATTTT
CASSQDERSGNTIYF
>TRBJ2-1|NA|TRBV5-6|NA
TGTGCCAGCAGCTTGGGGGGGACGATTTTTGATGAGCAGTTCTTC
CASSLGGTIFDEQFF
>TRBJ2-7|few|TRBV19|NA
TGTGCCAGTAGTATTGGGACCGGGACAATAAGCTACGAGCAGTACTTC
CASSIGTGTISYEQYF
>TRBJ1-2|NA|TRBV5-5|TRBD1
TGTGCCAGCAGCCAGATGATCGGACAGGCACCTAACTATGGCTACACCTTC
CASSQMIGQAPNYGYTF
>TRBJ2-2|few|TRBV28|NA
TGTGCCAGCAGTTCCGTAGGGGAGCTGTTTTTT
CASSSVGELFF
>TRBJ1-5|NA|TRBV7-2|NA
TGTGCCAGCAGCTTCGATCCTAGAGGTCAGCCCCAGCATTTT
CASSFDPRGQPQHF
>TRBJ2-1|many|TRBV5-4|TRBD1
TGTGCCAGCAGCCAACCGACAGGGGTACAATTGGAGCAGTTCTTC
CASSQPTGVQLEQFF
>TRBJ2-1|NA|TRBV6-5|TRBD2
TGTGCCAGCAGTTCTTTCGTAGCGGGGGGGCCCAATGAGCAGTTCTTC
CASSSFVAGGPNEQFF
>TRBJ2-5|few|TRBV29-1|TRBD1
TGCAGCGCTAGGACCGGGACAGGGAGAGAGACCCAGTACTTC
CSARTGTGRETQYF
>TRBJ1-1|NA|TRBV25-1|NA
TGTGCCAGCAGTGGGTCGGGCACTGAAGCTTTCTTT
CASSGSGTEAFF